The clone carrying this TCR beta chain appeared a single time. Between the trimmed V and J ends, which lost 7 bases and 3 bases, there was a span of 9 bases. Germline V gene lookup returns CDR1 MNHNY and CDR2 SVGAGI (reference sequence). This CDR3 is built from 12 residues. The source of the sample is a study of blood T cell repertoires in COVID-19. Sequencing used immunoSEQ multiplex PCR; TCRdb keeps in-frame clones, though not all of them. The table lists fewer than 150,000 clones, about 87% of them singletons. The source of this sequence is a man aged 50-60 years in a cohort exposed to, infected with or recovered from COVID-19 (not recorded which). The chain recombines TRBV6-6 with TRBJ1-1, with D possibly TRBD1 on 5 matching bases. Source material: PBMCs or T cells enriched from blood (not recorded which). The CDR3 DNA follows: TGTGCCAGCACGGGGGTAGACACTGAAGCTTTCTTT. Its protein product is CASTGVDTEAFF.